The rows below give T cell receptor beta chains drawn from one sample of a study of blood T cells in healthy people across ages. TCRdb independently ran MiXCR on the 5' RACE reads; one entry per CDR3 protein. The table records about 1.7 million distinct CDR3 sequences, roughly 27% of them present only once. Input material: blood. These receptors were collected from a woman in her twenties or thirties in good health. The CDR3 runs from the conserved cysteine through the conserved F or W. The D gene is left open where the match is weak. Some rows have no size entry. The others give once, few or many, or a class for an expanded clone.

size	D	V	J	CDR3	DNA
.	TRBD1	TRBV6-5	TRBJ2-2	CATFIGTGRSGELFF	TGTGCCACCTTTATAGGGACAGGGCGGTCAGGGGAGCTGTTTTTT
.	TRBD1	TRBV12-3/TRBV12-4	TRBJ2-7	CARSSRDRASYEQYF	TGTGCCCGCAGTTCCCGGGACAGGGCGTCCTACGAGCAGTACTTC
.	TRBD1	TRBV12-3/TRBV12-4	TRBJ2-2	CASSVDREYAGELFF	TGTGCCAGCAGCGTAGACAGGGAATACGCCGGGGAGCTGTTTTTT
many	TRBD2	TRBV4-1	TRBJ2-3	CASSLTGLAGTDTQYF	TGCGCCAGCAGCCTCACGGGACTAGCGGGCACAGATACGCAGTATTTT
.	.	TRBV27	TRBJ2-2	CASSQNRGAGERFF	TGTGCCAGCAGCCAAAACAGGGGGGCGGGGGAGCGGTTTTTT
once	.	TRBV20-1	TRBJ1-1	CSARGSGRGNTEAFF	TGCAGTGCTAGAGGGTCGGGACGAGGGAACACTGAAGCTTTCTTT
few	.	TRBV3-1	TRBJ1-6	CASSQRTSSASPLHF	TGTGCCAGCAGCCAAAGAACATCCTCCGCTTCACCCCTCCACTTT
few	TRBD1	TRBV6-2/TRBV6-3	TRBJ1-2	CAGGQGGYGYTF	TGTGCCGGCGGACAGGGTGGCTATGGCTACACCTTC
.	TRBD1	TRBV2	TRBJ1-2	CAGSATGRDYGYTF	TGTGCCGGCAGTGCGACAGGGAGGGACTATGGCTACACCTTC
.	.	TRBV11-2	TRBJ2-1	CASSPQGNDEQFF	TGTGCCAGCAGCCCCCAGGGGAACGATGAGCAGTTCTTC
few	.	TRBV20-1	TRBJ2-1	CSARDPLGYQGEQFF	TGCAGTGCTAGAGATCCCCTTGGGTATCAAGGGGAGCAGTTCTTC
few	TRBD1	TRBV7-8	TRBJ2-5	CASNTGTEASTQYF	TGTGCCAGCAATACCGGGACAGAGGCCTCGACCCAGTACTTC
.	.	TRBV4-2	TRBJ2-7	CASSHDGDSYEQYF	TGTGCCAGCAGCCACGACGGAGACTCCTACGAGCAGTACTTC
.	.	TRBV30	TRBJ1-4	CAWSLAPIATNEKLFF	TGTGCCTGGAGTCTAGCACCAATTGCAACTAATGAAAAACTGTTTTTT
.	.	TRBV12-3/TRBV12-4	TRBJ1-6	CASSLVGPPGSSPLHF	TGTGCCAGCAGTTTAGTAGGTCCTCCGGGTAGTTCACCCCTCCACTTT
few	.	TRBV10-2	TRBJ1-4	CASSEAGVGGEKLFF	TGCGCCAGCAGTGAAGCCGGCGTGGGTGGCGAAAAACTGTTTTTT
few	TRBD2	TRBV20-1	TRBJ2-3	CSARDNRGGTDTQYF	TGCAGTGCTAGAGATAATCGGGGGGGCACAGATACGCAGTATTTT
many	TRBD2	TRBV6-6	TRBJ2-7	CASSYRGRTSGSYEQYF	TGTGCCAGCAGTTACCGGGGCCGGACTAGCGGGTCCTACGAGCAGTACTTC
few	TRBD2	TRBV20-1	TRBJ2-1	CSARSPLGLAGHLYESSYNEQFF	TGCAGTGCTAGGAGCCCACTGGGACTAGCGGGACACCTTTATGAAAGCTCCTACAATGAGCAGTTCTTC
.	.	TRBV2	TRBJ2-2	CASLMQVNTGELFF	TGTGCCAGCCTCATGCAGGTTAACACCGGGGAGCTGTTTTTT
few	TRBD2	TRBV7-2	TRBJ2-5	CASSSAPTSGGPGGTQYF	TGTGCCAGCAGCTCCGCCCCGACTAGCGGGGGGCCGGGGGGGACCCAGTACTTC
.	.	TRBV20-1	TRBJ1-4	CSAREGSTNEKRFF	TGCAGTGCCAGAGAGGGTTCAACTAATGAAAAACGGTTTTTT
.	.	TRBV5-1	TRBJ1-2	CACSRGDSNYGYTF	TGCGCCTGCAGCCGGGGTGACTCTAACTATGGCTACACCTTC